This T cell receptor (beta chain) was identified during a study of OX40 agonist ivuxolimab in advanced cancers. V shed 4 bases, J shed 8 bases, and the junction held 8 bases outside the gene matches. This CDR3 comprises 14 residues. CDR1 and CDR2 (germline): SGHRS, YFSETQ. Study-wide results and caveats: Low normalized clonal expansion also occurred in some nonresponding patients.

The study sampled blood at baseline, cycle 4 day 1, and cycle 7 day 1. Only in-frame clones appear in the TCRdb table, and some are missing; sequencing was by immunoSEQ multiplex PCR. The profile shows 85,000 or so clones, approximately 86% of them singletons. Notes on this clone: Antigen: not known.

The material sequenced was CD4+ or CD8+ T cells sorted from blood, taken in a trial of the OX40 agonist ivuxolimab. This chain links TRBV5-1 with TRBJ1-3; 8 bases agree with TRBD1. This clonotype was sampled from an adult with an advanced solid tumor such as melanoma, head and neck, liver or kidney cancer. This CDR3 is CASSGQGAGDTIYF. DNA for the CDR3: TGCGCCAGCAGCGGTCAGGGGGCTGGGGACACCATATATTTT.